This T cell receptor beta chain was recorded in a study of radiation and T cells in renal cell carcinoma. Study background: Nephrectomy followed 15 Gy stereotactic body radiation by 4 weeks.

Clones were sequenced by immunoSEQ multiplex PCR, and TCRdb holds only the in-frame ones, with some missing. Among roughly 130,000 clones listed, around nine tenths were seen once. Time point of the sample: baseline pretreatment blood. Regarding treatment: 15 Gy SBRT to primary tumor, nephrectomy 4 weeks later. Clear cell pathology was present in this patient's renal cell carcinoma. CDR3 length: 15 amino acids. This specimen consisted of blood, obtained from a patient whose treatment included radiotherapy and nephrectomy. This receptor was taken from a woman aged 45-59 years with renal cell carcinoma. This chain links TRBV21-1 with TRBJ2-1. TRBV21-1 is a listed pseudogene. The CDR3 bases are TGTGCCAGCAGTCCCCATCCTCATACCTACAATGAGCAGTTCTTC. As protein: CASSPHPHTYNEQFF.